Reported below is one T cell receptor (beta chain). The data were obtained in a study of control samples from healthy donors and cancer patients. In germline, CDR1 is MNHEY, CDR2 SVGAGI. V lost 5 bases, J lost 5 bases, and 7 bases stayed unmatched. CDR3 length: 15 amino acids. Method: immunoSEQ multiplex PCR; TCRdb's copy keeps in-frame clones and lacks some. The table records some 150,000 clones, roughly 94% of them present only once. The J gene is TRBJ1-2, the V gene TRBV6-5, with 11 bases lining up with TRBD1. Sample: PBMCs. The source of this sequence is a man in his sixties with colorectal cancer. The CDR3 region has the DNA TGTGCCAGCAGTACTAGGACAGGGGGCGCATATGGCTACACCTTC. This gives the protein CASSTRTGGAYGYTF.